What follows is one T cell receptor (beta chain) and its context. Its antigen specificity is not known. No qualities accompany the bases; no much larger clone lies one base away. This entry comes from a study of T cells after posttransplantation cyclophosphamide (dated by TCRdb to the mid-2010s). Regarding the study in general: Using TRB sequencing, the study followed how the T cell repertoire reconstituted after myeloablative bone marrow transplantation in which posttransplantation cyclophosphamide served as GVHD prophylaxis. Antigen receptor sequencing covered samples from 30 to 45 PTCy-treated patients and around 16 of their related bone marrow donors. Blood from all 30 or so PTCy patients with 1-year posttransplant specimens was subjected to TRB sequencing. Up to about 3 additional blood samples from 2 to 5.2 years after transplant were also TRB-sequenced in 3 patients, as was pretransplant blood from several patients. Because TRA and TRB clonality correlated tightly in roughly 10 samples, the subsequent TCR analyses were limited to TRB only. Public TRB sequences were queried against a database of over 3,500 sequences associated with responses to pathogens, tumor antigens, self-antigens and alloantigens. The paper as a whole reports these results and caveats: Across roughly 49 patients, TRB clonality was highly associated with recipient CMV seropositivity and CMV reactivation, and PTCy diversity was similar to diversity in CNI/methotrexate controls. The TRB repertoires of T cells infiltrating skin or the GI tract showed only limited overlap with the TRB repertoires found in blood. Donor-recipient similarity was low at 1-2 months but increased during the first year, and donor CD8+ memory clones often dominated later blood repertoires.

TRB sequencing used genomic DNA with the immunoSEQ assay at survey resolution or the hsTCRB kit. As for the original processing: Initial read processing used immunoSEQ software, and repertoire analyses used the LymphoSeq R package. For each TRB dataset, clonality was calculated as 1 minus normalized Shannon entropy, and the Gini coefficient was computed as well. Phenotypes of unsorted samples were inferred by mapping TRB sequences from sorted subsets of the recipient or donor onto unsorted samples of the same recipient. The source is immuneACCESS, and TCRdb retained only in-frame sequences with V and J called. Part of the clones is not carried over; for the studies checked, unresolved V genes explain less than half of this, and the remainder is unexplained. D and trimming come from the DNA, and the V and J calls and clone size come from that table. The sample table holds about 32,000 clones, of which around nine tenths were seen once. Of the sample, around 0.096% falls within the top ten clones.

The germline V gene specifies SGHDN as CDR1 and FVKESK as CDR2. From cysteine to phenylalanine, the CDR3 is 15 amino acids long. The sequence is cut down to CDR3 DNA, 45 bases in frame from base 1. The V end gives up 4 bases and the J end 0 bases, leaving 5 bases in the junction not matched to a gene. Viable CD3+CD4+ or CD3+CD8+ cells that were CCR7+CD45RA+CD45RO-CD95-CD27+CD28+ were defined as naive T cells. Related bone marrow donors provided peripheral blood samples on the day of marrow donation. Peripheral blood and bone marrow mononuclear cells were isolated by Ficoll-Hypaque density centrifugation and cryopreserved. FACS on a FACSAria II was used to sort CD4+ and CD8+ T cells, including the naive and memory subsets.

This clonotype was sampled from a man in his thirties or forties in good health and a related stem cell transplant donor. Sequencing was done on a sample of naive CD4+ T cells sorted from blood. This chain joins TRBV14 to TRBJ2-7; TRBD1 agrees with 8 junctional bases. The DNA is TGTGCCAGCAGCCCACGACAGGGGTTCTCCTACGAGCAGTACTTC. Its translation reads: CASSPRQGFSYEQYF.